This T cell receptor (beta chain) was captured in a study of T cell responses to AZD1222 COVID-19 vaccine. Across the study: Pooled samples include second doses given at about 4 or 12 weeks. Findings and limits, study-wide: Most donors were white British, females outnumbered males, and clonal diversity was possibly underestimated. Sampled repertoires all dated from after the peak T cell response.

The CDR3 runs to 13 residues. Germline CDR1 and CDR2: KGHSY and FQNENV. Trimming stripped 4 bases from V and 5 bases from J, with 11 bases between. Sequencing used immunoSEQ multiplex PCR; TCRdb keeps in-frame clones, though not all of them. The table includes about 150,000 clones, 90% detected once. As to this clone: Its antigen is currently unknown.

The V and J genes are TRBV16 and TRBJ1-1; D unresolved. The sequencing here drew on peripheral blood, taken on day 0 of AZD1222 vaccination. The TCR sequence derives from an adult in good health. The CDR3 DNA follows: TGTGCCAGCAGCCTCGGACCGAATACTGAAGCTTTCTTT. This encodes CASSLGPNTEAFF.